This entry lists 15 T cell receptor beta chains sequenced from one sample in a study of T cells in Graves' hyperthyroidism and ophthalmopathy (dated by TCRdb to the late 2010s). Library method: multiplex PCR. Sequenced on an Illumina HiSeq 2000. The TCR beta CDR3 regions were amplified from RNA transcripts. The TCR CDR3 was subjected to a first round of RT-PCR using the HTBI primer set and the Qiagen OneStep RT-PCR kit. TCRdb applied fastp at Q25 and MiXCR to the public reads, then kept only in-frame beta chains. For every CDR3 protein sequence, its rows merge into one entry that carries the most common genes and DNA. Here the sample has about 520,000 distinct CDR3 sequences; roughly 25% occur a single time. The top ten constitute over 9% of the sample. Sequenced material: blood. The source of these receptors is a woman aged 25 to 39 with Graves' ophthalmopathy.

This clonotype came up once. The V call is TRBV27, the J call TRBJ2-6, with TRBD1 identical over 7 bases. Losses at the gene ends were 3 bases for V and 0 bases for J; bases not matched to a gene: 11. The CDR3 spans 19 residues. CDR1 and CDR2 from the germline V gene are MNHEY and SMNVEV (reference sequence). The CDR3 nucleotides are TGTGCCAGCAGTTTCCTCGTCCGGGACAGCCACTCTGGGGCCAACGTCCTGACTTTC. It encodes CASSFLVRDSHSGANVLTF.

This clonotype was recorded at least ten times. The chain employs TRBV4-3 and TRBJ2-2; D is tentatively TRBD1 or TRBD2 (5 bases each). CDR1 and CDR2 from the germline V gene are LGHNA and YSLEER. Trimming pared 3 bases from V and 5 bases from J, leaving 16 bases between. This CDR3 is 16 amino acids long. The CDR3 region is CASSQGTAGRTGELFF. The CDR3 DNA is TGCGCCAGCAGCCAGGGCACGGCAGGGAGAACCGGGGAGCTGTTTTTT.

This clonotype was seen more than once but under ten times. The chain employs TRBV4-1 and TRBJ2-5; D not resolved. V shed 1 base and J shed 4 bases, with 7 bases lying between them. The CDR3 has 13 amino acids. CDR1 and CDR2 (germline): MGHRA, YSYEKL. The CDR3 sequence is CASSQGARETQYF. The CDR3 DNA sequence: TGCGCCAGCAGCCAAGGAGCACGAGAGACCCAGTACTTC.

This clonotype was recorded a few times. This CDR3 is CASSRPGMNTGELFF. In DNA, the CDR3 is TGTGCCAGCTCACGCCCGGGAATGAACACCGGGGAGCTGTTTTTT. This chain connects TRBV18 to TRBJ2-2; tentatively, D is TRBD2 (5 bases). Germline V CDR1 and CDR2: KGHSH, LQKENI. CDR3 length: 15 amino acids. V lost 4 bases and J 1 base, leaving 10 bases between the germline ends.

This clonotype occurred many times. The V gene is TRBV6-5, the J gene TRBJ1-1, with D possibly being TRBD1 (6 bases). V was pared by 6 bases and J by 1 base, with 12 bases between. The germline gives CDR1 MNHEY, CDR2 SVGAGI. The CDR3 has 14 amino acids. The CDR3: CASRPGQQNTEAFF. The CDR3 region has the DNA TGTGCCAGCAGGCCCGGACAGCAGAACACTGAAGCTTTCTTT.

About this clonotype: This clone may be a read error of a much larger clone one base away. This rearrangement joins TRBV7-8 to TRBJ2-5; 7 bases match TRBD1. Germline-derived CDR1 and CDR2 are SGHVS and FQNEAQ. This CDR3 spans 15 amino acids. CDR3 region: CAGSTRDRPQETQYF. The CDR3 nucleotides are TGTGCCGGCAGCACCCGGGACAGACCCCAAGAGACCCAGTACTTC.

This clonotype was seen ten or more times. The CDR3 coding sequence is TGTGCCAGCAGCCTAAGCGGGGGGGCCTGGTACGAGCAGTACTTC. Translating it yields CASSLSGGAWYEQYF. V and J are TRBV11-2 and TRBJ2-7; TRBD2 matches 10 bases. The ends lost 5 bases at V and 4 bases at J; junction bases unmatched: 8. The CDR3 has 15 residues. Germline CDR1 is SGHAT and CDR2 is FQNNGV. The full variable domain, rest sourced from reference TRBV11-2 and TRBJ2-7, is EAGVAQSPRYKIIEKRQSVAFWCNPISGHATLYWYQQILGQGPKLLIQFQNNGVVDDSQLPKDRFSAERLKGVDSTLKIQPAKLEDSAVYLCASSLSGGAWYEQYFGPGTRLTVT.

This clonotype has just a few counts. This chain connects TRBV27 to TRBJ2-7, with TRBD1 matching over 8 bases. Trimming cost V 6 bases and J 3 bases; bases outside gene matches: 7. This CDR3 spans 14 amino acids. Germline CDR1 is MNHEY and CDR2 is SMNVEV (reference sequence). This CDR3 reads CASRLIGQGYEQYF. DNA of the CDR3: TGTGCCAGCAGATTAATCGGACAGGGCTACGAGCAGTACTTC.

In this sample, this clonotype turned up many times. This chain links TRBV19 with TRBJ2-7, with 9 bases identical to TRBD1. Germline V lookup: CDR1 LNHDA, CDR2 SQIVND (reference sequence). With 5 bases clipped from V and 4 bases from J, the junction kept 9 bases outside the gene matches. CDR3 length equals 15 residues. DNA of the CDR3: TGTGCCAGTAGTCCTAGGACAGGGGCAAGATACGAGCAGTACTTC. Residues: CASSPRTGARYEQYF.

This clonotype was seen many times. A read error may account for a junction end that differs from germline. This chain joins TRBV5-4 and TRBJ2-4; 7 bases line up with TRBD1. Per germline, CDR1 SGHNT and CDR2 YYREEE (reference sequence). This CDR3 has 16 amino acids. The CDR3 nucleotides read TGTGCCAGCAGCCCGGACAGGACCCTAGCCAAAAACATTAAGTACTTC. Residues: CASSPDRTLAKNIKYF.

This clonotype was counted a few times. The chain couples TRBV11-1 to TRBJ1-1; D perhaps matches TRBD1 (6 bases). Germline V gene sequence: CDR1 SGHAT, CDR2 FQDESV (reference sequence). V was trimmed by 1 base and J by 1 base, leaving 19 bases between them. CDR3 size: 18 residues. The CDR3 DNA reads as TGTGCCAGCAGCTTAGACGACAGGCCGTCGGTAGCGAACACTGAAGCTTTCTTT. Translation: CASSLDDRPSVANTEAFF. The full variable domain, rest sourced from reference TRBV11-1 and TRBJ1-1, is EAEVAQSPRYKITEKSQAVAFWCDPISGHATLYWYRQILGQGPELLVQFQDESVVDDSQLPKDRFSAERLKGVDSTLKIQPAELGDSAMYLCASSLDDRPSVANTEAFFGQGTRLTVV.

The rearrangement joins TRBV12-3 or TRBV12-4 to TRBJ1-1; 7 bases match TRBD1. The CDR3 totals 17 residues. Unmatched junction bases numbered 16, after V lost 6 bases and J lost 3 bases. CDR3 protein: CASSKTRGKRWDTEAFF. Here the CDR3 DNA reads TGTGCCAGCAGCAAAACCAGGGGGAAGAGGTGGGACACTGAAGCTTTCTTT.

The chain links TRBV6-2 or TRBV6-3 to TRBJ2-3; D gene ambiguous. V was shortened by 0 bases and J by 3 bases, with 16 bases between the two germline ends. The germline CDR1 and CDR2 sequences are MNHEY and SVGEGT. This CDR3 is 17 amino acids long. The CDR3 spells CASSYSRVPHVTDTQYF. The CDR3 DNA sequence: TGTGCCAGCAGTTACTCAAGAGTGCCCCACGTGACAGATACGCAGTATTTT.

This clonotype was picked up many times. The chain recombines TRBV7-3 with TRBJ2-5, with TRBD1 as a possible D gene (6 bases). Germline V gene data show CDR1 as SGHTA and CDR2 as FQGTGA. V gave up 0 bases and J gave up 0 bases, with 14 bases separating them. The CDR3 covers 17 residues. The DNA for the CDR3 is TGTGCCAGCAGCTTAACCCCCGCAGGGGAGTACCAAGAGACCCAGTACTTC. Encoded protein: CASSLTPAGEYQETQYF.

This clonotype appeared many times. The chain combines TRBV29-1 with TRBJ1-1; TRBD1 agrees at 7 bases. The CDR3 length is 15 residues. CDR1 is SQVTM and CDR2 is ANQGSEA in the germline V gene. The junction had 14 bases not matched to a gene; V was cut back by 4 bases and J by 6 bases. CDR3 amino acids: CSVVDRPKAGAEAFF. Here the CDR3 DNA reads TGCAGCGTTGTGGACAGGCCAAAAGCAGGCGCTGAAGCTTTCTTT.